The 9 T cell receptor beta chains given below trace back to one sample, sequenced in a study of blood T cell repertoires in COVID-19. Using immunoSEQ multiplex PCR, the repertoire was profiled, and TCRdb retains in-frame clones only, with some absent. This sample has 300,000 to 350,000 clones, with over 70% found just once. Sequenced sample: peripheral blood. All receptors come from a woman in her fifties or sixties with COVID-19, enrolled during active disease.

The chain carries TRBV6-5 and TRBJ2-7, with unresolved D. This CDR3 is 14 amino acids long. Trimming removed 2 bases from V and 5 bases from J, with 13 bases in between. Germline V gene data show CDR1 as MNHEY and CDR2 as SVGAGI. In nucleotides, the CDR3 is TGTGCCAGCAGTTACGGGCAGAAAAACAACGAGCAGTACTTC. Amino acid sequence: CASSYGQKNNEQYF.

The gene calls are TRBV30 and TRBJ1-5; TRBD1 is a possible D gene (5 bases). Trimming left V 3 bases short and J 1 base short, with 16 bases between. Germline V lookup: CDR1 GTSNPN, CDR2 SVGIG (reference sequence). The CDR3 consists of 16 residues. The CDR3 is CAWSPMQGLSNQPQHF. The CDR3 DNA is TGTGCCTGGAGCCCGATGCAGGGTTTGAGCAATCAGCCCCAGCATTTT. Full variable domain (rest looked up from reference TRBV30 and TRBJ1-5): SQTIHQWPATLVQPVGSPLSLECTVEGTSNPNLYWYRQAAGRGLQLLFYSVGIGQISSEVPQNLSASRPQDRQFILSSKKLLLSDSGFYLCAWSPMQGLSNQPQHFGDGTRLSIL.

The rearrangement links TRBV6-2 or TRBV6-3 to TRBJ2-1; the match to TRBD2 covers 11 bases. V was pared by 3 bases and J by 7 bases, with 5 bases of the junction left unmatched. The CDR3 has 15 residues. The V gene's germline CDR1 is MNHEY and CDR2 SVGEGT. The chain's CDR3 is CASSYVAGGENEQFF. Here the CDR3 DNA reads TGTGCCAGCAGTTATGTAGCGGGAGGGGAAAATGAGCAGTTCTTC.

The V call is TRBV14, the J call TRBJ1-4, with TRBD1 as a possible D gene (6 bases). The CDR3 covers 15 residues. Germline CDR1 is SGHDN and CDR2 is FVKESK. Trimming shortened V by 3 bases and J by 5 bases, and 13 bases separated the two germline ends. The CDR3 spells CASSQKQGTNEKLFF. As DNA, the CDR3 is TGTGCCAGCAGCCAGAAACAGGGTACCAATGAAAAACTGTTTTTT.

The genes are TRBV30 and TRBJ1-4; D is ambiguous. Per germline, CDR1 GTSNPN and CDR2 SVGIG (reference sequence). Trimming stripped 6 bases from V and 8 bases from J, with 13 bases between. The CDR3 extends over 12 amino acids. Here the CDR3 DNA reads TGTGCCTGCCGCCCGGAGTGGGAAAAACTGTTTTTT. Protein product: CACRPEWEKLFF.

V is TRBV10-1 and J is TRBJ2-1, with a tentative D call TRBD2 (5 bases). This CDR3 has 16 amino acids. Germline lookup yields CDR1 WNHNN and CDR2 SYGVQD (reference sequence). V lost 0 bases to trimming and J lost 2 bases, with 11 bases between them. CDR3 amino acids: CASSESAGLTYNEQFF. CDR3 coding DNA: TGCGCCAGCAGTGAGTCGGCGGGCTTAACCTACAATGAGCAGTTCTTC.

This clone was seen only once. V gene TRBV3-1 (or the pseudogene TRBV3-2) combines with J gene TRBJ2-5; TRBD1 matches at 7 bases. Germline V gene sequence: CDR1 LGHDT, CDR2 YNNKEL (reference sequence). Germline trimming cut 2 bases from V and 2 bases from J; bases unmatched to any gene: 5. The CDR3 has 15 amino acids. Here the CDR3 reads CASSQYGTAQETQYF. CDR3 nucleotides: TGTGCCAGCAGCCAATACGGGACAGCTCAAGAGACCCAGTACTTC.

The genes are TRBV12-3 or TRBV12-4 and TRBJ1-2; 9 positions agree with TRBD1. This CDR3 comprises 13 residues. The trim removed 7 bases at V and 8 bases at J, leaving 8 bases unmatched. In DNA form, the CDR3 reads TGTGCCAGCAACCCGGGACAGGGAAAAGGCTACACCTTC. Translated: CASNPGQGKGYTF.

The CDR3 DNA sequence: TGTGCCAGCAGCGTAGATCCCTATAGGACTAGCGGGGACTACAATGAGCAGTTCTTC. This sequence encodes CASSVDPYRTSGDYNEQFF. The chain is built from TRBV9 and TRBJ2-1, with 12 bases matching TRBD2. Losses at the gene ends were 0 bases for V and 3 bases for J; bases not matched to a gene: 10. The CDR3 is 19 residues long. Per the germline V gene, CDR1 is SGDLS and CDR2 is YYNGEE.